This TCR beta chain is from a study of T cell responses to AZD1222 COVID-19 vaccine. Study results and caveats: Clonal diversity may have been underestimated, and the donors were mostly white British, with more females than males.

The CDR3 spans 16 residues. V lost 4 bases, J lost 5 bases, and 17 bases lay in between. Germline assignment: CDR1 MGHRA and CDR2 YSYEKL. Assay: immunoSEQ multiplex PCR; the TCRdb copy retains only in-frame clones and omits some. The data show 100,000 to 150,000 clones, with over 90% seen just once and 5% to 7% held by the top ten. On this clone: Its specificity is unknown.

The chain joins TRBV4-1 to TRBJ2-2; D is perhaps TRBD2 (6 bases). The source of this sequence is an adult in good health. The sequenced sample was peripheral blood, obtained on day 0 of AZD1222 vaccination. The CDR3 DNA reads TGCGCCAGCAGCCCCGTCCTGGGGGGAGCAACCGGGGAGCTGTTTTTT. Protein: CASSPVLGGATGELFF.